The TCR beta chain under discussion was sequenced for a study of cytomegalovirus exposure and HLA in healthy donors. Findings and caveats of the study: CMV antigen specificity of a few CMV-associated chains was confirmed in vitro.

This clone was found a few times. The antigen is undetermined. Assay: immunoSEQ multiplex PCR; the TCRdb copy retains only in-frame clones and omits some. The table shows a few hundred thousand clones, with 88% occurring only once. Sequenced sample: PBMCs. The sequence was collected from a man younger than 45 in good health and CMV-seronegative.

The CDR3 sequence is CASSIRGGMSSYEQYF. The CDR3 coding sequence is TGTGCCAGTAGTATAAGGGGTGGTATGAGCTCCTACGAGCAGTACTTC. This chain connects TRBV19 to TRBJ2-7; possibly TRBD1 for D (5 bases). Trimming removed 2 bases from V and 0 bases from J, with 14 bases in between. CDR1 is LNHDA, CDR2 SQIVND, per germline (reference sequence). CDR3 length: 16 amino acids. Looking up the rest from reference TRBV19 and TRBJ2-7 gives the full variable domain: DGGITQSPKYLFRKEGQNVTLSCEQNLNHDAMYWYRQDPGQGLRLIYYSQIVNDFQKGDIAEGYSVSREKKESFPLTVTSAQKNPTAFYLCASSIRGGMSSYEQYFGPGTRLTVT.